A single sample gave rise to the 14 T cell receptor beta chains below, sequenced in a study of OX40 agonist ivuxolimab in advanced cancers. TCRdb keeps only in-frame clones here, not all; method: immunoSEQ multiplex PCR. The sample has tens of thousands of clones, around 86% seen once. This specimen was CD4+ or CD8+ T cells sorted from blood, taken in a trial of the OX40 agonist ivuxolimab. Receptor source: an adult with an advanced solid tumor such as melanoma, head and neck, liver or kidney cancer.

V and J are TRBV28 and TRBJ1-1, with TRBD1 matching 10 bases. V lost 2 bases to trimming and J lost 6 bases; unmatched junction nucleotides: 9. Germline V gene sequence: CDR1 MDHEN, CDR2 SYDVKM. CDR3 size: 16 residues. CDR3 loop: CASSLATGGLRAEAFF. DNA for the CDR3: TGTGCCAGCAGTTTAGCGACAGGGGGCCTAAGGGCTGAAGCTTTCTTT.

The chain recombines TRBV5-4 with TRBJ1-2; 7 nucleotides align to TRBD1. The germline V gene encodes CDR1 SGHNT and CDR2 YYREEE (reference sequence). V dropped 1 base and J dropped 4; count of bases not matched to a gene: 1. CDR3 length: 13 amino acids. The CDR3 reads CASSLPGGYGYTF. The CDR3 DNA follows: TGTGCCAGCAGCTTGCCAGGGGGCTATGGCTACACCTTC.

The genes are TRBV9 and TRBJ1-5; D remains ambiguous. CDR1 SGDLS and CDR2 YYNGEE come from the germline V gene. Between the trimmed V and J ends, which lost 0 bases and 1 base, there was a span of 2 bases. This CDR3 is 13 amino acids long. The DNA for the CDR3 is TGTGCCAGCAGCGTAGGCAGCAATCAGCCCCAGCATTTT. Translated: CASSVGSNQPQHF.

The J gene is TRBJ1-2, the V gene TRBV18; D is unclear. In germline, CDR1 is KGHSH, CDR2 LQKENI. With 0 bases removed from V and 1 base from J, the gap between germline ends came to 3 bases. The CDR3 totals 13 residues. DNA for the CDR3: TGTGCCAGCTCACCACCAGATAACTATGGCTACACCTTC. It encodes CASSPPDNYGYTF.

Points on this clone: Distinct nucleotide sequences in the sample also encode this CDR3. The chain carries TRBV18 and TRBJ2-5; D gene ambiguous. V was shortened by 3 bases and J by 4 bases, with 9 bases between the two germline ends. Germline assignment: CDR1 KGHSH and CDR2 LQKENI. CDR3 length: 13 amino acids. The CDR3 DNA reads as TGTGCCAGCTCACCTCGAGAGCGAGAGACCCAGTACTTC. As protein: CASSPRERETQYF.

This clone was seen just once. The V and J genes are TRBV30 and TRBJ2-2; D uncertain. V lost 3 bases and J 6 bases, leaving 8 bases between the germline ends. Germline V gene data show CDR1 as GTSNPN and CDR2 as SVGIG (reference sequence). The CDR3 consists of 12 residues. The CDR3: CAWSLVAGELFF. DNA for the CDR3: TGTGCCTGGAGCTTAGTCGCCGGGGAGCTGTTTTTT.

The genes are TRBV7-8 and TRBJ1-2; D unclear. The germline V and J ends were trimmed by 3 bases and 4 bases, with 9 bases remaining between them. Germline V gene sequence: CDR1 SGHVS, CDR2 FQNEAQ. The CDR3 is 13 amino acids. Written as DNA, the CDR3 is TGTGCCAGCAGCTTTAGGACTTCCTATGGCTACACCTTC. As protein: CASSFRTSYGYTF. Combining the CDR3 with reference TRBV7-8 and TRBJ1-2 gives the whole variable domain GAGVSQSPRYKVAKRGQDVALRCDPISGHVSLFWYQQALGQGPEFLTYFQNEAQLDKSGLPSDRFFAERPEGSVSTLKIQRTQQEDSAVYLCASSFRTSYGYTFGSGTRLTVV.

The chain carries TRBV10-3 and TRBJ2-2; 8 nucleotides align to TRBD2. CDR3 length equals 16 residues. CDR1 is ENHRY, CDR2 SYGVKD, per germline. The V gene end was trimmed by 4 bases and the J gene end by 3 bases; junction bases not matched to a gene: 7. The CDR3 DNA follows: TGTGCCATCAGTGCCACCACAGCGGGGGACACCGGGGAGCTGTTTTTT. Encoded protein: CAISATTAGDTGELFF.

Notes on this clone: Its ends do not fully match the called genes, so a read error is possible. The CDR3 protein is CAWSVTSRTGELLF. CDR3 nucleotide sequence: TGTGCCTGGAGTGTAACTAGTCGTACCGGGGAGCTGCTTTTT. The chain links TRBV30 to TRBJ2-2, with TRBD2 as a possible D gene (5 bases). Germline V gene lookup returns CDR1 GTSNPN and CDR2 SVGIG (reference sequence). This CDR3 contains 14 residues.

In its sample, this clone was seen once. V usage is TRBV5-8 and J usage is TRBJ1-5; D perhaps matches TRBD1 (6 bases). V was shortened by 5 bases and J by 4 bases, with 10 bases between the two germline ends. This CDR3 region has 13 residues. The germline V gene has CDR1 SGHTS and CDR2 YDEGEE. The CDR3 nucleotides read TGTGCCAGCAGTCCTGACAGGAATCAGCCCCAGCATTTT. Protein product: CASSPDRNQPQHF.

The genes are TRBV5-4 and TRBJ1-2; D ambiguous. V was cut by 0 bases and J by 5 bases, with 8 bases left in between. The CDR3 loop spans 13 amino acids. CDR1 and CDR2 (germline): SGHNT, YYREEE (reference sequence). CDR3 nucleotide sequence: TGTGCCAGCAGCTTGGACAGCCAATATGGCTACACCTTC. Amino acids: CASSLDSQYGYTF.

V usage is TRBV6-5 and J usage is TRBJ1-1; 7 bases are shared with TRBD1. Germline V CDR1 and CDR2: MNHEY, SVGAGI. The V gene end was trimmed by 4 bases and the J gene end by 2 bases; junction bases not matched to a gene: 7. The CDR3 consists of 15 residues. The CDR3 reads CASSSYGTANTEAFF. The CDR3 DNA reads TGTGCCAGCAGTTCCTACGGGACAGCTAACACTGAAGCTTTCTTT.

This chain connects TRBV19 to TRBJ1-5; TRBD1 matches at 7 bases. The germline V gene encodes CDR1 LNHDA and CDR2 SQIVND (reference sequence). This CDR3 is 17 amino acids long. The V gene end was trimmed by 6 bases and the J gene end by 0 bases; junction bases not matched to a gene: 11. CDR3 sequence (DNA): TGTGCCAGTAGCCACTTACAGGGGAAATATAGCAATCAGCCCCAGCATTTT. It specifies CASSHLQGKYSNQPQHF.

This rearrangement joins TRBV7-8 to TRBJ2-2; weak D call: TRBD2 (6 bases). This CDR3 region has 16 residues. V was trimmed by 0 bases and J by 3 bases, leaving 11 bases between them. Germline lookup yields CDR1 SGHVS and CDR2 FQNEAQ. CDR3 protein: CASSLAGSTDTGELFF. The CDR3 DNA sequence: TGTGCCAGCAGCTTAGCCGGGAGTACGGACACCGGGGAGCTGTTTTTT.